This T cell receptor (beta chain) is drawn from a study of blood T cells in healthy people across ages. CDR3 length equals 15 residues. Germline assignment: CDR1 MGHRA and CDR2 YSYEKL. Study-wide points: Among T cells, TCR beta diversity per million cells dropped roughly linearly as age rose.

PCR was performed a second time for roughly 7 to 11 cycles using a sample-barcoded 5' primer and a J-beta primer mix. Carrying 12 random nucleotides, a template-switch adaptor labeled each individual cDNA molecule. TCRdb passed the 5' RACE reads through MiXCR, listing each CDR3 protein once. The data show about 970,000 distinct CDR3 sequences, just over 50% seen once. For this clonotype: Antigen unknown.

The V gene is TRBV4-1, the J gene TRBJ2-4; 8 nucleotides align to TRBD1. The J call may be in error: the DNA end matches TRBJ2-7 better. The sample taken for sequencing was blood. The receptor's source is a woman aged 60-70 years in good health. The CDR3 spells CASSQAGGVFYEQYF. The CDR3 DNA follows: TGCGCCAGCAGCCAAGCAGGGGGCGTGTTCTACGAGCAGTACTTC.